The 24 T cell receptor beta chains reported below all come from one sample, sequenced in a study of cytomegalovirus exposure and HLA in healthy donors. The PCR was carried out with 60 Vbeta primers and 13 Jbeta primers. Data came from immunoSEQ multiplex PCR; TCRdb stores just in-frame clones and leaves some out. The repertoire has 180,000 or so clones, 82% of them found once; the top ten carry more than 1.5%. Input material: PBMCs. Receptor source: a man between 40 and 49 years old in good health and CMV-seronegative.

The DNA of the CDR3 is TGTGCCAGCAGTTATACGACAGGGGAAGGCTACACCTTC. Translation gives CASSYTTGEGYTF. The V and J genes are TRBV6-6 and TRBJ1-2, with TRBD1 matching over 8 bases. The CDR3 length is 13 residues. Trimming took 3 bases from V and 8 from J; bases not matched to a gene: 5. In germline, CDR1 is MNHNY, CDR2 SVGAGI (reference sequence).

The chain joins TRBV7-8 to TRBJ2-7; D not certain. Germline V CDR1 and CDR2: SGHVS, FQNEAQ. V was pared by 1 base and J by 3 bases, with 7 bases between. This CDR3 comprises 13 residues. CDR3: CASSLGASYEQYF. Written as DNA, the CDR3 is TGTGCCAGCAGCTTAGGGGCCAGCTACGAGCAGTACTTC.

The chain combines TRBV6-5 with TRBJ2-4; D is unresolved. V lost 4 bases, J lost 1 base, and 14 bases lay in between. The germline CDR1 and CDR2 sequences are MNHEY and SVGAGI. This CDR3 is built from 16 residues. The CDR3 is CASSSDGAGAKNIQYF. CDR3 nucleotide sequence: TGTGCCAGCAGTTCTGACGGTGCCGGGGCCAAAAACATTCAGTACTTC.

The V call is TRBV9, the J call TRBJ1-1; 12 bases are a match to TRBD1. V gave up 0 bases and J gave up 5 bases; unmatched junction bases: 14. Germline CDR1 SGDLS, CDR2 YYNGEE. This CDR3 is 19 amino acids long. The CDR3 region is CASSVGLVGTGGVRTEAFF. CDR3 nucleotide sequence: TGTGCCAGCAGCGTAGGTTTAGTAGGGACAGGGGGCGTGAGAACTGAAGCTTTCTTT.

The count of this clone is one. This chain joins TRBV6-5 and TRBJ2-7, with a tentative D call TRBD1 (6 bases). CDR1 is MNHEY and CDR2 is SVGAGI in the germline V gene. The CDR3 runs 15 residues. V lost 2 bases to trimming and J lost 7 bases, with 18 bases between them. CDR3 coding DNA: TGTGCCAGCAGTTACCAACGGACAGTCCGAGGGGAGCAGTACTTC. Its protein product is CASSYQRTVRGEQYF.

This clone appeared a few times. The gene calls are TRBV5-6 and TRBJ1-6; no reliable D call. From germline, CDR1 is SGHDT and CDR2 YYEEEE. The CDR3 loop spans 12 amino acids. The ends were cut back, 7 bases at V and 8 bases at J, with 10 bases in the middle. The CDR3 DNA reads TGTGCCAGCCCTCCCGAGGATTCACCCCTCCACTTT. It is translated as CASPPEDSPLHF.

This clone showed up just once. The chain joins TRBV11-2 to TRBJ2-7; TRBD1 matches 7 bases. This CDR3 comprises 15 residues. V gave up 5 bases and J gave up 0 bases; unmatched junction bases: 7. Germline assignment: CDR1 SGHAT and CDR2 FQNNGV. As DNA, the CDR3 is TGTGCCAGCAGCACCGGACAGGCGGGCTCCTACGAGCAGTACTTC. Protein product: CASSTGQAGSYEQYF.

The chain uses TRBV6-6 and TRBJ1-1; 10 nucleotides agree with TRBD1. Germline V gene lookup returns CDR1 MNHNY and CDR2 SVGAGI (reference sequence). The J segment lost 7 bases and the V segment lost 5 bases, leaving 4 bases of the junction unmatched. The CDR3 runs to 13 residues. The CDR3 nucleotides read TGTGCCAGCAGTCGACAGGGGGCAGGTGAAGCTTTCTTT. Translation gives CASSRQGAGEAFF.

This rearrangement joins TRBV4-1 to TRBJ2-7; possibly TRBD1 for D (5 bases). The CDR3 contains 16 residues. Germline-derived CDR1 and CDR2 are MGHRA and YSYEKL. V lost 0 bases and J lost 3, with 15 bases in between. The CDR3 sequence: CASSQEGGRVRYEQYF. CDR3 DNA sequence: TGCGCCAGCAGCCAAGAGGGTGGCAGGGTTCGCTACGAGCAGTACTTC.

The chain employs TRBV11-3 and TRBJ1-3; D is uncertain. Germline CDR1 reads SGHNT; CDR2 reads YENEEA. Trimming cost V 2 bases and J 8 bases, with 10 bases left between them. The CDR3 totals 13 residues. The CDR3 here is CASSLMRLDTIYF. The CDR3 DNA reads TGTGCCAGCAGCTTAATGCGGTTGGACACCATATATTTT.

This chain uses TRBV30 with TRBJ1-5; TRBD1 is a possible D gene (6 bases). The V gene lost 3 bases and the J gene lost 1 base, with 7 bases spanning the gap. This CDR3 has 13 amino acids. The germline gives CDR1 GTSNPN, CDR2 SVGIG (reference sequence). The CDR3 nucleotides are TGTGCCTGGAGCGACAGGAGCAATCAGCCCCAGCATTTT. It is translated as CAWSDRSNQPQHF. The full variable domain, rest sourced from reference TRBV30 and TRBJ1-5, is SQTIHQWPATLVQPVGSPLSLECTVEGTSNPNLYWYRQAAGRGLQLLFYSVGIGQISSEVPQNLSASRPQDRQFILSSKKLLLSDSGFYLCAWSDRSNQPQHFGDGTRLSIL.

This clone has just a few counts. The chain couples TRBV29-1 to TRBJ2-1, with 8 bases aligning to TRBD2. The germline gives CDR1 SQVTM, CDR2 ANQGSEA. CDR3 length equals 14 residues. V lost 4 bases and J lost 8; bases outside the gene matches: 10. The CDR3 spells CSVGRPRGGYEQFF. CDR3 coding DNA: TGCAGCGTTGGGAGGCCCCGCGGGGGGTATGAGCAGTTCTTC.

This chain links TRBV27 with TRBJ2-7, with 9 bases fitting TRBD2. CDR1 and CDR2 from the germline V gene are MNHEY and SMNVEV (reference sequence). The CDR3 length is 14 residues. V was clipped by 3 bases and J by 7 bases; unmatched bases: 7. The DNA for the CDR3 is TGTGCCAGCAGTTTTAGCGCGGGAGGGGTGGAGCAGTACTTC. Its translation: CASSFSAGGVEQYF.

As DNA, the CDR3 is TGTGCCAGCAGTTCGGGACAGGGTGGGGAGCAGTACTTC. Translation gives CASSSGQGGEQYF. The J gene is TRBJ2-7, the V gene TRBV6-5; 9 bases match TRBD1. Unmatched junction bases numbered 5, after V lost 4 bases and J lost 7 bases. CDR3 length: 13 amino acids. The V gene's germline CDR1 is MNHEY and CDR2 SVGAGI.

The J gene is TRBJ1-2, the V gene TRBV5-6, with 7 bases that match TRBD1. The ends lost 0 bases at V and 6 bases at J; junction bases unmatched: 5. This CDR3 has 14 residues. The germline CDR1 and CDR2 sequences are SGHDT and YYEEEE. The CDR3 DNA sequence: TGTGCCAGCAGCTTGGGGGACAGCGTGGATGGCTACACCTTC. As protein: CASSLGDSVDGYTF.

This clone was counted a single time. This sequence joins TRBV9 and TRBJ1-2; the match to TRBD1 covers 8 bases. The CDR3 is 17 amino acids. After removal of 0 bases from V and 1 base from J, the junction contained 8 bases not matched to a gene. Looked up from germline, CDR1 is SGDLS and CDR2 is YYNGEE. The CDR3 coding sequence is TGTGCCAGCAGCGTAGGGTTGGACAGGGTTCTTAACTATGGCTACACCTTC. This translates into CASSVGLDRVLNYGYTF.

The rearrangement uses TRBV27 and TRBJ1-5; TRBD1 matches 10 bases. Germline CDR1 and CDR2: MNHEY and SMNVEV (reference sequence). This CDR3 is 18 amino acids long. With V trimmed by 5 bases and J by 0 bases, 10 bases remained unmatched. CDR3 coding DNA: TGTGCCAGCAGTCCCGGGACAGGGGCCGCCGATAGCAATCAGCCCCAGCATTTT. Its translation is CASSPGTGAADSNQPQHF.

The CDR3 bases are TGTGCCAGCAGTCCGCAGAGGGCCGAGCAGTACTTC. Its protein is CASSPQRAEQYF. J is TRBJ2-5 and V is TRBV28; a weak D match, TRBD2 (5 bases). The assigned J gene may be wrong: the sequence end matches TRBJ2-7 better. Germline lookup yields CDR1 MDHEN and CDR2 SYDVKM. The CDR3 has 12 residues.

This clone was found once. The gene calls are TRBV5-1 and TRBJ1-2; 8 nucleotides line up with TRBD1. CDR3 length: 15 amino acids. Germline V gene sequence: CDR1 SGHRS, CDR2 YFSETQ. With V trimmed by 0 bases and J by 5 bases, 6 bases remained unmatched. CDR3 in DNA: TGCGCCAGCAGCTTGGCCGCAGGGGGCGGTTATGGCTACACCTTC. Its translation: CASSLAAGGGYGYTF.

The J gene is TRBJ2-6, the V gene TRBV9; 7 bases are shared with TRBD1. The germline V gene encodes CDR1 SGDLS and CDR2 YYNGEE. The CDR3 length is 17 residues. J lost 1 base, V lost 1 base, and 5 bases had no gene match. The CDR3: CASSVRQGSSGANVLTF. DNA for the CDR3: TGTGCCAGCAGCGTACGACAGGGTAGTTCTGGGGCCAACGTCCTGACTTTC.

This clone was seen more than once but under ten times. The chain is built from TRBV14 and TRBJ1-2; 7 nucleotides align to TRBD1. CDR1 and CDR2 from the germline V gene are SGHDN and FVKESK. The CDR3 runs 14 residues. The trim removed 4 bases at V and 8 bases at J, leaving 10 bases unmatched. The DNA for the CDR3 is TGTGCCAGCAGCCGTCTCACAGGGGTGAGGGGCTACACCTTC. Translating it yields CASSRLTGVRGYTF.

This chain joins TRBV28 and TRBJ1-4; D perhaps matches TRBD1 (5 bases). Trimming left V 11 bases short and J 7 bases short, with 11 bases between. Germline CDR1 MDHEN, CDR2 SYDVKM. The CDR3 loop spans 11 amino acids. CDR3 sequence: CAVGGTEKLFF. CDR3 bases: TGTGCCGTGGGGGGGACTGAAAAACTGTTTTTT.

This clone was counted only a few times. The CDR3 loop is CASSPRESEQFF. The CDR3 DNA is TGTGCCAGCAGCCCTCGAGAGAGTGAGCAGTTCTTC. V and J are TRBV11-3 and TRBJ2-1; D gene ambiguous. V lost 5 bases and J 9 bases, leaving 11 bases between the germline ends. Germline V gene data show CDR1 as SGHNT and CDR2 as YENEEA. The CDR3 runs to 12 residues. The whole variable domain, remainder taken from reference TRBV11-3 and TRBJ2-1, is EAGVVQSPRYKIIEKKQPVAFWCNPISGHNTLYWYLQNLGQGPELLIRYENEEAVDDSQLPKDRFSAERLKGVDSTLKIQPAELGDSAVYLCASSPRESEQFFGPGTRLTVL.

This clone has just a few counts. V is TRBV11-2 and J is TRBJ2-5; 9 bases align to TRBD2. The V gene's germline CDR1 is SGHAT and CDR2 FQNNGV. Trimming removed 5 bases from V and 0 bases from J; junction bases left unmatched: 7. This CDR3 spans 16 amino acids. In nucleotides, the CDR3 is TGTGCCAGCAGCATCCGAGCGGGGGGCAACCAAGAGACCCAGTACTTC. Encoded protein: CASSIRAGGNQETQYF.